This paragraph covers one T cell receptor (beta chain) sequence. Germline CDR1 MDHEN, CDR2 SYDVKM. Trimming pared 5 bases from V and 3 bases from J, leaving 11 bases between. The CDR3 spans 14 residues. These data are taken from a study of blood T cell repertoires in COVID-19. Across the study: Acute and convalescent COVID-19 specimens originated in the United States, Italy and Spain.

The protocol was immunoSEQ multiplex PCR, while the TCRdb copy is restricted to in-frame clones and leaves out a portion. The table records about 170,000 clones, roughly 84% of them present only once. Sequences were obtained from peripheral blood. The chain combines TRBV28 with TRBJ1-5; D is perhaps TRBD1 (6 bases). This TCR was recovered from a man aged 70-80 years with active or convalescent COVID-19. DNA of the CDR3: TGTGCCAGCAGTCGGGACAACACCAATCAGCCCCAGCATTTT. Translation gives CASSRDNTNQPQHF.